Listed here is a single TCR beta chain. Its matching antigen is unknown. This specimen belongs to a study of T cells in Graves' hyperthyroidism and ophthalmopathy. Study-level results: Most thyroid clonotypes that were expanded above 0.001 also turned up in blood.

Amplification of TCR beta CDR3 regions was performed using RNA transcripts as template. HTBI primers drove first-round RT-PCR of the TCR CDR3. One entry per CDR3 protein, called by TCRdb with MiXCR from the multiplex PCR reads. The sample records 550,000 to 650,000 distinct CDR3 sequences, approximately 14% being singletons. Uncontrolled infection, other autoimmune disease, pregnancy or lactation barred patients from enrollment. The receptor's source is a woman in her thirties with Graves' hyperthyroidism that later progressed to Graves' ophthalmopathy. Sample: blood.

The CDR3, as DNA: TGCAGTGCTAGAGATCGGGGAGTAGGAAACACCATATATTTT. Its translation is CSARDRGVGNTIYF. V is TRBV20-1 and J is TRBJ1-3, with unresolved D. Germline V gene lookup returns CDR1 DFQATT and CDR2 SNEGSKA (reference sequence). The CDR3 loop spans 14 amino acids. V dropped 0 bases and J dropped 4 bases, with 10 bases sitting between them.